This T cell receptor (beta chain) is drawn from a study of blood T cell repertoires in COVID-19. In the study overall: COVID-19 samples collected from the United States, Italy and Spain covered acute and convalescent phases.

Participants had their cohort set by participant-reported clinical history. Donors of Cohort 3 who recovered were those that had two negative PCRs, clearance, or symptom resolution. Authors' data handling: By means of reference gene primer amplification, nucleated cell counts were estimated. The data were produced by immunoSEQ multiplex PCR, yet TCRdb's version contains in-frame clones alone and is incomplete. V and J calls and clone size are copied from that table; D and trimming were computed from the DNA. The repertoire holds 300,000 or so clones, with around 90% as singletons. The germline V and J ends were trimmed by 4 bases and 5 bases, with 14 bases remaining between them. From germline, CDR1 is SGHVS and CDR2 FQNEAQ. The CDR3 loop spans 14 amino acids.

The chain recombines TRBV7-8 with TRBJ1-1; D might be TRBD1 (6 bases). The sample was PBMCs or T cells enriched from blood (not recorded which). The receptor was derived from a woman in her thirties who had recovered from COVID-19. The chain's CDR3 is CASSSNRVGTEAFF. The DNA of the CDR3 is TGTGCCAGCAGCTCAAACAGGGTAGGGACTGAAGCTTTCTTT.